One T cell receptor (beta chain) is described in this entry. This sample is part of a study of blood T cell repertoires in COVID-19. At the level of the study: PBMCs, B-cell-depleted T cells, or T cells provided the cDNA or gDNA that made up the material.

How the authors handled the data: Amplification of reference gene primers provided the estimated nucleated cell counts. TCRdb's table, derived via immunoSEQ multiplex PCR, lists solely in-frame clones and lacks some. Clone size and V and J calls were adopted from that table, with D and trimming inferred from the DNA. The top ten clones hold approximately 3.9% of a sample with over 100,000 clones, around three quarters of them seen once. The CDR3 loop spans 15 amino acids. After removal of 2 bases from V and 5 bases from J, the junction contained 9 bases not matched to a gene. Germline V CDR1 and CDR2: SGHNT, YYREEE (reference sequence).

Input material: peripheral blood. The genes are TRBV5-4 and TRBJ1-1; 7 nucleotides line up with TRBD1. This TCR came from an elderly woman with acute or convalescent COVID-19. The CDR3 region has the DNA TGTGCCAGCAGCTTTAGGGGGCGCAGTAAGACTGAAGCTTTCTTT. Amino acids: CASSFRGRSKTEAFF.